The 24 T cell receptor beta chains presented below share a single source sample, sequenced in a study of blood T cells in healthy people across ages. The second PCR ran roughly 7 to 12 cycles with a sample-barcoded 5' primer and J-beta primers. TCRdb fed the 5' RACE reads into MiXCR, producing one record per CDR3 protein. The profile shows 800,000 to 950,000 distinct CDR3 sequences, approximately 32% of them singletons. These records were also assigned to another study, of T cells of mothers and their children.

The sample was blood. Receptors originate from a middle-aged woman in good health.

About this clonotype: Since a much larger clone is just one base distant, this may be a read error. The chain recombines TRBV5-1 with TRBJ1-2; tentative D call: TRBD1 (5 bases). The length of the CDR3 is 13 residues. Germline V gene data show CDR1 as SGHRS and CDR2 as YFSETQ. The CDR3 loop is CASSRGDEYGHTF. As DNA, the CDR3 is TGCGCCAGCAGCCGAGGGGACGAATATGGCCACACCTTC.

This clonotype appeared a few times. The rearrangement joins TRBV28 to TRBJ2-5; 9 bases align to TRBD2. The CDR3 is 16 amino acids. The germline V gene has CDR1 MDHEN and CDR2 SYDVKM. V lost 3 bases, J lost 0 bases, and 5 bases stayed unmatched. The CDR3 protein is CASSFEAGGYQETQYF. For the CDR3, the DNA is TGTGCCAGCAGTTTTGAAGCGGGGGGCTACCAAGAGACCCAGTACTTC. Full variable domain (rest looked up from reference TRBV28 and TRBJ2-5): DVKVTQSSRYLVKRTGEKVFLECVQDMDHENMFWYRQDPGLGLRLIYFSYDVKMKEKGDIPEGYSVSREKKERFSLILESASTNQTSMYLCASSFEAGGYQETQYFGPGTRLLVL.

This chain connects TRBV7-2 to TRBJ1-6, with no clear D. The CDR3 runs 15 residues. V lost 1 base to trimming and J lost 5 bases, with 9 bases between them. Per germline, CDR1 SGHTA and CDR2 FQGNSA. The CDR3 spells CASSLEARNNSPLHF. CDR3 DNA sequence: TGTGCCAGCAGCTTAGAGGCACGCAATAATTCACCCCTCCACTTT.

The gene calls are TRBV20-1 and TRBJ1-1, with a possible D match to TRBD1 (5 bases). The CDR3 covers 13 residues. Trimming removed 0 bases from V and 6 bases from J, with 11 bases in between. CDR1 DFQATT and CDR2 SNEGSKA come from the germline V gene (reference sequence). In DNA, the CDR3 is TGCAGTGCTAGAGACCCTGACAGCGCTGAAGCTTTCTTT. It codes for CSARDPDSAEAFF.

J is TRBJ2-2 and V is TRBV7-9; D remains unclear. Germline V gene lookup returns CDR1 SEHNR and CDR2 FQNEAQ (reference sequence). The CDR3 runs to 15 residues. Trimming left V 1 base short and J 7 bases short, with 13 bases between. CDR3 bases: TGTGCCAGCAGCTTAGTTTCCGTCCCTCACGGGGAGCTGTTTTTT. This gives the protein CASSLVSVPHGELFF.

Concerning this clonotype itself: An end of the junction does not agree with germline; a read error may underlie this. The chain links TRBV6-5 to TRBJ1-1, with unresolved D. The germline CDR1 and CDR2 sequences are MNHEY and SVGAGI. The CDR3 is 16 amino acids. Here the CDR3 reads CACSYGRAAQNTEAFF. CDR3 DNA sequence: TGTGCCTGCAGTTACGGGAGGGCCGCCCAGAACACTGAAGCTTTCTTT.

The sample holds a few counts of this clonotype. The chain has TRBV5-6 and TRBJ2-2; D might be TRBD1 (5 bases). V was cut by 3 bases and J by 5 bases, with 14 bases left in between. The CDR3 contains 15 residues. Germline CDR1 is SGHDT and CDR2 is YYEEEE. CDR3 bases: TGTGCCAGCAGCTCGGATGGCAGGGCGACCGGGGAGCTGTTTTTT. The encoded protein is CASSSDGRATGELFF.

V is TRBV20-1 and J is TRBJ2-7; TRBD1 aligns across 10 bases. The end of the DNA fits TRBJ2-5 better, so the J call may be wrong. The CDR3 consists of 13 residues. Per the germline V gene, CDR1 is DFQATT and CDR2 is SNEGSKA (reference sequence). As DNA, the CDR3 is TGCAGTGCTAGAGAAAGGACAGGGGGGACCCAGTACTTC. Its protein is CSARERTGGTQYF.

As concerns this clonotype: A much bigger clone sits one base away, suggesting this may be a read error. The J gene is TRBJ2-7, the V gene TRBV12-3 or TRBV12-4; TRBD2 aligns across 13 bases. There are 19 residues in the CDR3. J gave up 2 bases and V 6 bases, and 16 bases lay outside the gene matches. Here the CDR3 reads CASSRTSGSLTKRPYEQYF. CDR3 nucleotide sequence: TGTGCCAGCAGCCGGACTAGCGGGAGCCTAACGAAAAGACCCTACGAGCAGTACTTC.

A word on this clonotype: A junction end diverges from the germline sequence, so it may reflect a read error. This chain links TRBV14 with TRBJ2-1, with 9 positions matching TRBD2. Germline V gene sequence: CDR1 SGHDN, CDR2 FVKESK. This CDR3 spans 15 amino acids. This CDR3 is CVSSQFSGGYNEQFF. CDR3 sequence (DNA): TGTGTCAGCAGCCAATTCAGCGGGGGGTACAATGAGCAGTTCTTC.

The rearrangement links TRBV7-3 to TRBJ2-3; tentative D call: TRBD2 (5 bases). V lost 10 bases and J lost 1, with 15 bases in between. From germline, CDR1 is SGHTA and CDR2 FQGTGA. CDR3 size: 14 residues. Here the CDR3 reads CATSPGSGTDTQYF. The CDR3 DNA follows: TGTGCCACCTCGCCGGGGAGTGGCACAGATACGCAGTATTTT. Full variable domain (rest looked up from reference TRBV7-3 and TRBJ2-3): GAGVSQTPSNKVTEKGKYVELRCDPISGHTALYWYRQSLGQGPEFLIYFQGTGAADDSGLPNDRFFAVRPEGSVSTLKIQRTERGDSAVYLCATSPGSGTDTQYFGPGTRLTVL.

This clonotype was recorded a few times. The V gene is TRBV7-2, the J gene TRBJ1-1; no clear D. From germline, CDR1 is SGHTA and CDR2 FQGNSA. The V gene lost 5 bases and the J gene lost 1 base, with 11 bases spanning the gap. This CDR3 contains 14 residues. The CDR3 sequence is CASSIRAANTEAFF. CDR3 DNA: TGTGCCAGCAGCATCCGGGCCGCGAACACTGAAGCTTTCTTT.

In this sample, this clonotype turned up a few times. The chain employs TRBV4-1 and TRBJ1-5; D uncertain. Germline CDR1 and CDR2: MGHRA and YSYEKL. V dropped 0 bases and J dropped 3 bases, with 9 bases sitting between them. The CDR3 loop spans 15 amino acids. Here the CDR3 DNA reads TGCGCCAGCAGCCAAGAGGGTAGGGACAATCAGCCCCAGCATTTT. Encoded protein: CASSQEGRDNQPQHF.

This chain links TRBV2 with TRBJ1-2; D perhaps matches TRBD1 (5 bases). The CDR3 extends over 15 amino acids. V shed 6 bases and J shed 0 bases, with 14 bases lying between them. Germline CDR1 and CDR2: SNHLY and FYNNEI. CDR3 sequence: CASSSGTTANYGYTF. The CDR3 DNA sequence: TGTGCCAGCAGCTCCGGGACTACTGCTAACTATGGCTACACCTTC.

This clonotype has a count of ten or more. One end of the junction varies from germline; a read error may be responsible. The chain uses TRBV12-3 or TRBV12-4 and TRBJ1-2; a weak D match, TRBD1 (5 bases). The CDR3 has 12 amino acids. In DNA form, the CDR3 reads TGCGCCAGCAGCCAAGGCCAGGGTGGCTACACCTTC. It specifies CASSQGQGGYTF.

This clonotype has ten or more counts. The chain has TRBV29-1 and TRBJ2-7; the D call may be TRBD1 or TRBD2 (5 bases each). V was trimmed by 4 bases and J by 1 base, leaving 14 bases between them. This CDR3 comprises 14 residues. Per germline, CDR1 SQVTM and CDR2 ANQGSEA. CDR3 in DNA: TGCAGCGTTGTGCTGGGACGGCGATCCTACGAGCAGTACTTC. This codes for CSVVLGRRSYEQYF.

This clonotype was counted ten times or more. The genes are TRBV2 and TRBJ2-5, with 8 bases fitting TRBD1. The CDR3 loop spans 14 amino acids. Unmatched junction bases numbered 6, after V lost 4 bases and J lost 5 bases. Looked up from germline, CDR1 is SNHLY and CDR2 is FYNNEI. The CDR3 protein is CASSVGRGRETQYF. The CDR3 nucleotides are TGTGCCAGCAGTGTAGGCAGGGGGCGTGAGACCCAGTACTTC.

This clonotype was picked up a small number of times. V is TRBV7-2 and J is TRBJ1-2, with D perhaps matching TRBD1 (6 bases). The ends were cut back, 6 bases at V and 2 bases at J, with 19 bases in the middle. This CDR3 is built from 16 residues. CDR1 is SGHTA, CDR2 FQGNSA, per germline. CDR3 in DNA: TGTGCCAGCAGTTGGGACGGGACACGGGGGAACTATGGCTACACCTTC. Translated: CASSWDGTRGNYGYTF.

The genes are TRBV7-2 and TRBJ2-1, with 7 nucleotides matching TRBD2. V lost 6 bases to trimming and J lost 3 bases; unmatched junction nucleotides: 5. Germline values: CDR1 SGHTA, CDR2 FQGNSA. The CDR3 length is 14 residues. Here the CDR3 reads CASRRGGYYNEQFF. In nucleotides, the CDR3 is TGTGCCAGCAGACGCGGGGGATACTACAATGAGCAGTTCTTC. The variable domain in full, completed from reference TRBV7-2 and TRBJ2-1, reads GAGVSQSPSNKVTEKGKDVELRCDPISGHTALYWYRQSLGQGLEFLIYFQGNSAPDKSGLPSDRFSAERTGGSVSTLTIQRTQQEDSAVYLCASRRGGYYNEQFFGPGTRLTVL.

The chain is built from TRBV20-1 and TRBJ2-3, with TRBD2 identical over 11 bases. CDR1 is DFQATT and CDR2 is SNEGSKA in the germline V gene (reference sequence). After removal of 6 bases from V and 3 bases from J, the junction contained 11 bases not matched to a gene. The CDR3 length is 16 residues. The CDR3 nucleotides are TGCAGTGCCAAGTTAGCGGGAGGGCTCGTGACAGATACGCAGTATTTT. Protein: CSAKLAGGLVTDTQYF.

This clonotype was seen a handful of times. The DNA for the CDR3 is TGCGCCAGCAGCTCACAGGGACTTAATGAAAAACTGTTTTTT. Translated, it gives CASSSQGLNEKLFF. The chain combines TRBV5-1 with TRBJ1-4, with a possible D match to TRBD1 (6 bases). V lost 3 bases to trimming and J lost 4 bases, with 10 bases between them. This CDR3 is 14 amino acids long. Germline lookup yields CDR1 SGHRS and CDR2 YFSETQ.

Many counts were recorded for this clonotype. The chain carries TRBV4-1 and TRBJ2-6; TRBD1 aligns across 9 bases. The V segment lost 2 bases and the J segment 0 bases; nucleotides outside the gene matches: 5. Per germline, CDR1 MGHRA and CDR2 YSYEKL. The CDR3 runs to 18 residues. The CDR3 spells CASSQPGQGLSGANVLTF. CDR3 DNA: TGCGCCAGCAGCCAACCGGGACAGGGCCTCTCTGGGGCCAACGTCCTGACTTTC.

The chain couples TRBV18 to TRBJ1-6; D is unclear. The germline V and J ends were trimmed by 6 bases and 4 bases, with 16 bases remaining between them. The CDR3 length is 16 residues. The germline gives CDR1 KGHSH, CDR2 LQKENI. The CDR3 sequence: CASSPGVLLYNSPLHF. CDR3 bases: TGTGCCAGCTCGCCAGGCGTGTTACTTTATAATTCACCCCTCCACTTT.

This clonotype was observed a few times. Relative to the germline gene, one junction end is altered; a read error may explain this. CDR3 in DNA: TGTGCTAGCAGCCCACGGGGGGGCCACTCAGATACGCAGTATTTT. Protein: CASSPRGGHSDTQYF. The chain employs TRBV7-7 and TRBJ2-3, with 8 nucleotides matching TRBD2. The V gene's germline CDR1 is SSHAT and CDR2 FNYEAQ (reference sequence). The CDR3 loop spans 15 amino acids.